This is a list of T cell receptor beta chains from one sample in a study of CD8 T cells in Susac syndrome. TCRdb re-analysed the immunoSEQ multiplex PCR reads in MiXCR, keeping a single row per CDR3 protein. This table has about 190,000 distinct CDR3 sequences, around 95% appearing once. The sequenced sample consisted of CD4+ T cells from PBMCs. These TCRs come from a human donor with Susac syndrome. Both conserved end residues are part of each CDR3. The D gene is left open where the match is weak.

j_call: TRBJ2-4
v_call: TRBV11-3
d_call: .
cdr3_aa: CASSSLTRAVNIQYF

j_call: TRBJ1-1
v_call: TRBV20-1
d_call: .
cdr3_aa: CSANRMNTEAFF

j_call: TRBJ1-2
v_call: TRBV28
d_call: .
cdr3_aa: CASSPAKGGANGYTF

j_call: TRBJ2-3
v_call: TRBV20-1
d_call: .
cdr3_aa: CSASYRQVVSDTQYF

j_call: TRBJ1-5
v_call: TRBV30
d_call: .
cdr3_aa: CAWSEGSQPQHF

j_call: TRBJ1-5
v_call: TRBV2
d_call: TRBD1
cdr3_aa: CASRSDRVGSNQPQHF

j_call: TRBJ2-1
v_call: TRBV20-1
d_call: .
cdr3_aa: CSVGGLYEQFF

j_call: TRBJ2-7
v_call: TRBV19
d_call: .
cdr3_aa: CASSMSSSAYYEQYF

j_call: TRBJ2-7
v_call: TRBV7-9
d_call: TRBD2
cdr3_aa: CASSFLAGSSYEQYF

j_call: TRBJ1-3
v_call: TRBV3-1
d_call: .
cdr3_aa: CASSQRSGNTIYF

j_call: TRBJ2-3
v_call: TRBV25-1
d_call: .
cdr3_aa: CASSEVTGAGTDTQYF

j_call: TRBJ2-5
v_call: TRBV11-2
d_call: .
cdr3_aa: CASSQLGLEQETQYF

j_call: TRBJ2-3
v_call: TRBV30
d_call: TRBD2
cdr3_aa: CAWSAWGGVTDTQYF

j_call: TRBJ2-3
v_call: TRBV2
d_call: .
cdr3_aa: CASRIQRSRVLPNTQYF

j_call: TRBJ1-6
v_call: TRBV5-4
d_call: TRBD1
cdr3_aa: CASSPRTGLNNSPLHF

j_call: TRBJ2-3
v_call: TRBV4-2
d_call: TRBD2
cdr3_aa: CASSQGTSEVTDTQYF

j_call: TRBJ2-7
v_call: TRBV12-3/TRBV12-4
d_call: TRBD2
cdr3_aa: CASKISGGAYEQYF

j_call: TRBJ2-1
v_call: TRBV12-3/TRBV12-4
d_call: TRBD1
cdr3_aa: CASSSGTGVYNEQFF

j_call: TRBJ1-5
v_call: TRBV19
d_call: TRBD1
cdr3_aa: CASSQTGYRSNQPQHF

j_call: TRBJ2-7
v_call: TRBV7-9
d_call: TRBD1
cdr3_aa: CASSLSTGMNEQYF

j_call: TRBJ2-5
v_call: TRBV28
d_call: TRBD1
cdr3_aa: CASSFQTGVVETQYF

j_call: TRBJ2-7
v_call: TRBV2
d_call: .
cdr3_aa: CASSLEGLGEQYF

j_call: TRBJ1-5
v_call: TRBV12-3/TRBV12-4
d_call: .
cdr3_aa: CASSAPGGASISNQPQHF

j_call: TRBJ2-7
v_call: TRBV7-2
d_call: TRBD1
cdr3_aa: CASSLSGQDAYEQYF

j_call: TRBJ1-1
v_call: TRBV9
d_call: TRBD1
cdr3_aa: CASSDRGDPNTEAFF

j_call: TRBJ1-1
v_call: TRBV28
d_call: .
cdr3_aa: CASSLYGGLAEAFF

j_call: TRBJ1-6
v_call: TRBV5-1
d_call: TRBD1
cdr3_aa: CASSSTGERSPLHF

j_call: TRBJ2-5
v_call: TRBV4-1
d_call: .
cdr3_aa: CASSQDGGSEETQYF

j_call: TRBJ1-6
v_call: TRBV3-1
d_call: .
cdr3_aa: CASSTAASSYNSPLHF

j_call: TRBJ1-6
v_call: TRBV2
d_call: .
cdr3_aa: CASSGNAGSYNSPLHF

j_call: TRBJ2-7
v_call: TRBV4-2
d_call: TRBD2
cdr3_aa: CASSVNAGGGYEQYF

j_call: TRBJ1-6
v_call: TRBV7-8
d_call: .
cdr3_aa: CASSDVGVRSSYNSPLHF

j_call: TRBJ1-1
v_call: TRBV7-8
d_call: .
cdr3_aa: CASSKWTENTEAFF

j_call: TRBJ1-1
v_call: TRBV4-3
d_call: .
cdr3_aa: CASSQDLAGMAFF

j_call: TRBJ2-1
v_call: TRBV18
d_call: .
cdr3_aa: CASSPPNRRYEQFF

j_call: TRBJ2-6
v_call: TRBV20-1
d_call: .
cdr3_aa: CSARSSGANVLTF

j_call: TRBJ2-4
v_call: TRBV25-1
d_call: .
cdr3_aa: CASSAGLENIQYF

j_call: TRBJ1-2
v_call: TRBV15
d_call: .
cdr3_aa: CATSRDLGKQYGYTF

j_call: TRBJ2-7
v_call: TRBV20-1
d_call: TRBD2
cdr3_aa: CSAPPAGSPYEQYF

j_call: TRBJ2-2
v_call: TRBV29-1
d_call: .
cdr3_aa: CSVVAGSLNTGELFF

j_call: TRBJ1-1
v_call: TRBV20-1
d_call: .
cdr3_aa: CSANGRGEIRNTEAFF

j_call: TRBJ1-1
v_call: TRBV20-1
d_call: .
cdr3_aa: CSAVTHQWEAFF